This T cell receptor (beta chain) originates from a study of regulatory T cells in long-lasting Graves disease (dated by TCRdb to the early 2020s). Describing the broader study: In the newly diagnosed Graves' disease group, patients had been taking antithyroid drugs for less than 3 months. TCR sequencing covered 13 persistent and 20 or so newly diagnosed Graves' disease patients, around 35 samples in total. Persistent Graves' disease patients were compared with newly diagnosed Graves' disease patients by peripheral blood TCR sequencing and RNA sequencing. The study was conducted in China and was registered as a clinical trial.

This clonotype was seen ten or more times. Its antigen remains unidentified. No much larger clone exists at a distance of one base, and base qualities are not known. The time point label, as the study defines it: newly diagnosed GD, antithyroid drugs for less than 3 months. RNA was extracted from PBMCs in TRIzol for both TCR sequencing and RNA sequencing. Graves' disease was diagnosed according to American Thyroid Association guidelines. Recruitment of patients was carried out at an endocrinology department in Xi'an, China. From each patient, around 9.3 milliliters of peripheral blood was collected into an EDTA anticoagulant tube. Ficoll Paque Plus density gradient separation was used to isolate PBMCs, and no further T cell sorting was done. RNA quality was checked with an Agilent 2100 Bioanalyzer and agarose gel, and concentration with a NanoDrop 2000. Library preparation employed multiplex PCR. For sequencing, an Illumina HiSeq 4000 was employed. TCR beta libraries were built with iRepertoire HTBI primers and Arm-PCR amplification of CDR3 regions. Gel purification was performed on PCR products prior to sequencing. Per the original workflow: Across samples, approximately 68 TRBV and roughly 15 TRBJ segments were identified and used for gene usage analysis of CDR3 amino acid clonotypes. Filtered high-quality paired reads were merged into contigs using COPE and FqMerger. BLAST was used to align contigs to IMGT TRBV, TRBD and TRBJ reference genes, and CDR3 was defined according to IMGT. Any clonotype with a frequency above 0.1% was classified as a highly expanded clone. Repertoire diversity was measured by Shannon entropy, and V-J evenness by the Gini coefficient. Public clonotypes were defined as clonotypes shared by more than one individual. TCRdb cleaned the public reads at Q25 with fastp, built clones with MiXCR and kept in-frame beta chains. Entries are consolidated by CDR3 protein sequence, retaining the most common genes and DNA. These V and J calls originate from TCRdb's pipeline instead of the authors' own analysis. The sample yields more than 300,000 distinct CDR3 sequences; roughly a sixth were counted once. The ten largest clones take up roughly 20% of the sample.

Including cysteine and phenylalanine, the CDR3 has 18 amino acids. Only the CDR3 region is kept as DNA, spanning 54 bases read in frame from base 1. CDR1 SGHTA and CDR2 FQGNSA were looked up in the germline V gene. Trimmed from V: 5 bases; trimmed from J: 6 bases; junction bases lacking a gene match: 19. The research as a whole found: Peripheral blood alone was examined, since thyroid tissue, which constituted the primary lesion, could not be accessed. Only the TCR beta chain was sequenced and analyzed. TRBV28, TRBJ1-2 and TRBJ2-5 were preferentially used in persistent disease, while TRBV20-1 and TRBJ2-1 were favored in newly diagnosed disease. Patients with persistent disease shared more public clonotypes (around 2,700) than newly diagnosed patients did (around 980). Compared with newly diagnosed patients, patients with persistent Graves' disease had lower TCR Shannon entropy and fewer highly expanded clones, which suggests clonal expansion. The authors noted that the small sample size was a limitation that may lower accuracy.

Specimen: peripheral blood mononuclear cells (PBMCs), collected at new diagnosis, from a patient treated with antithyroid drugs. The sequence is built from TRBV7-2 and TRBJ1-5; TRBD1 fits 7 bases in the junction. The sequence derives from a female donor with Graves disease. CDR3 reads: CASSPRIEGQSRIQPQHF. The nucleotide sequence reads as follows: TGTGCCAGCAGCCCACGAATTGAGGGACAGTCTCGAATTCAGCCCCAGCATTTT.